Listed here are 3 T cell receptor beta chains from one sample, sequenced in a study of cytomegalovirus exposure and HLA in healthy donors. Vbeta (60) and Jbeta (13) primers were used in the PCR. Using immunoSEQ multiplex PCR, the repertoire was profiled, and TCRdb retains in-frame clones only, with some absent. Of about 200,000 clones in the sample, just under 70% were seen once. Sequencing used PBMCs. The receptors come from a man aged 35-49 years in good health and CMV-seropositive.

This chain connects TRBV6-5 to TRBJ2-5; tentative D call: TRBD2 (6 bases). This CDR3 has 15 residues. V lost 6 bases, J lost 5 bases, and 19 bases lay in between. Germline CDR1 is MNHEY and CDR2 is SVGAGI. The CDR3 loop reads CASRRASGGGETQYF. Written as DNA, the CDR3 is TGTGCCAGCAGGCGGGCCTCGGGTGGGGGGGAGACCCAGTACTTC.

A word on this clone: The same CDR3 also results from other DNA sequences found in this sample. This chain joins TRBV18 and TRBJ2-1; the D is unclear. Trimming removed 3 bases from V and 4 bases from J, with 7 bases in between. This CDR3 region has 13 residues. CDR1 and CDR2 (germline): KGHSH, LQKENI. The DNA for the CDR3 is TGTGCCAGCTCACCTACCGGTTACAATGAGCAGTTCTTC. Protein product: CASSPTGYNEQFF.

The gene calls are TRBV7-6 and TRBJ2-3; D perhaps matches TRBD2 (6 bases). The CDR3 has 16 amino acids. Germline V gene lookup returns CDR1 SGHVS and CDR2 FNYEAQ. Between the trimmed V and J ends, which lost 5 bases and 0 bases, there was a span of 15 bases. CDR3 protein: CASSPQLGGSTDTQYF. DNA for the CDR3: TGTGCCAGCAGCCCCCAGTTGGGGGGTAGCACAGATACGCAGTATTTT.